This T cell receptor beta chain was captured in a study of human T cells and chemical hapten exposure (dated by TCRdb to the early 2020s). Describing the broader study: For sensitization, 2% DPC in acetone was applied to a 2 cm by 2 cm area of upper inner arm skin. Blood was sampled from patients pre-sensitization (week 0) and at 2, 6 and about 24 weeks after DPC sensitization. In alopecia patients, the study followed how the peripheral blood TCR repertoire changed in vivo over primary and secondary sensitization to diphenylcyclopropenone (DPC), a hapten. The mostly female patient cohort included alopecia areata with under or over 50% scalp involvement, alopecia totalis and alopecia universalis. Libraries were pooled for sequencing, and variation in per-sample TCR yields was attributed mainly to small differences in library volumes within the pool. Patients additionally received weekly therapeutic DPC doses to the scalp throughout the approximately 25-week study period. Nearly 30 alopecia patients gave blood for TCR sequencing at one to four time points (pre-sensitization, 2, 6 and 24 weeks). Patch testing was performed on the upper back with Finn chambers containing 0.01% DPC, and the patch tests were scored after 6 days according to International Contact Dermatitis Research Group standards.

The research as a whole found: A positive correlation was found between the number of PT1 expanded TCRs and patch test score, with significance reached at thresholds 8, 16 and 32 but not 4. Repeated subsampling changed both the strength of the expansion versus patch-test correlation and the threshold at which the correlation became significant. Compared with pre-sensitization or healthy control sets, expanded TCRs formed significantly more large CDR3 similarity clusters, which is consistent with antigen-driven responses. Because every patient had alopecia, a presumed autoimmune disease, the patients' immune response might differ from that of healthy individuals. DPC sensitization did not change the number of TCRs with a frequency above 1 in 1000, and there was no evidence of changes in global repertoire structure.

Counted from cysteine to phenylalanine, this CDR3 has 15 amino acids. Of the read, only the CDR3 DNA is kept; its 45 bases are in frame from base 1. CDR1 and CDR2 (SGHVS, FNYEAQ) derive from the germline V gene. The method behind the library was RACE. Sequencing was performed on a NextSeq 500. During library preparation, unique molecular identifiers were attached to individual cDNA molecules so that TCRs could be counted quantitatively and reproducibly. For every blood RNA sample, sequencing covered both the TCR alpha and TCR beta chains. The source study handled its data this way. The median number of TCRs per sample was roughly 100,000, ranging from about 20,000 to 750,000. V, J and CDR3 annotation of the TCR reads was carried out using the Decombinator software suite. For PS versus PT1 abundance plots, all samples were subsampled to the same number of TCRs (28,000). TCRs were defined as expanded if absent before sensitization and observed at least eight times at the 2-week time point. Through fastp at Q25 and MiXCR, TCRdb rebuilt clones from the public reads, retaining in-frame beta chains. Each entry merges the rows of one CDR3 protein and shows their most common DNA and genes. TCRdb's processing, not the study's, gives the V and J calls here. The sample table shows about 160,000 distinct CDR3 sequences, and 25% to 35% are seen once. The ten largest clones add up to about 2% of the sample.

The time point tag for this specimen amounts to: patch test 3, about 24 weeks after DPC sensitization. The treatment or condition tag for this specimen amounts to: therapeutic diphenylcyclopropenone sensitization with weekly scalp DPC. At each patch-test visit, blood was drawn before the patch test was applied. To be eligible, patients had to be aged 18 to 70, diagnosed with alopecia and judged suitable for DPC therapy, while pregnant patients were excluded. Total RNA was extracted from unfractionated whole blood collected in Tempus Blood RNA tubes. This clonotype was found a few times. No antigen is known for it. Mismatch with germline at one junction end may stem from a read error.

Sequenced here: whole blood, sampled in connection with sensitization to the hapten diphenylcyclopropenone (DPC). The receptor comes from a woman between 18 and 29 years old with alopecia areata. Some clones in this sample may be carry-over from other donors' samples. The sequence links TRBV7-6 to TRBJ1-6; 7 junctional bases match TRBD1. The DNA sequence is given as TGTGTCAGCAGCCCCCGACAGGGTTGGAATTCACCCCTCCACTTT. Its amino acids are CVSSPRQGWNSPLHF.